The subject of this entry is one T cell receptor (beta chain). This entry belongs to a study of blood T cell repertoires in COVID-19. Study in general: COVID-19 samples from acute and convalescent phases originated in the United States, Italy and Spain. T cells, B-cell-depleted T cells, or PBMCs provided the cDNA or gDNA that served as material.

The CDR3 runs to 18 residues. In the original analysis: Cell counts per sample came from amplifying reference gene primers. Repertoires were generated with immunoSEQ multiplex PCR, while TCRdb's copy carries only in-frame clones and drops some. D and trimming were read from the DNA, whereas the V and J calls and clone size are those reported in that table. The sample carries about 75,000 clones, 65% to 90% recorded once. Sequenced input: peripheral blood. This clonotype originated in a woman aged 45 to 65 with acute or convalescent COVID-19. The chain links TRBV21-1 to TRBJ1-2; the table's D gene call, TRBD1, was not cross checked with the DNA. TRBV21-1 is recorded as a pseudogene. The CDR3 region has the DNA TGTGCCAGCAGTAAGGTAGCAGGACAGCGACCAGGTTACTATGGCTACACCTTC. Residues: CASSKVAGQRPGYYGYTF.